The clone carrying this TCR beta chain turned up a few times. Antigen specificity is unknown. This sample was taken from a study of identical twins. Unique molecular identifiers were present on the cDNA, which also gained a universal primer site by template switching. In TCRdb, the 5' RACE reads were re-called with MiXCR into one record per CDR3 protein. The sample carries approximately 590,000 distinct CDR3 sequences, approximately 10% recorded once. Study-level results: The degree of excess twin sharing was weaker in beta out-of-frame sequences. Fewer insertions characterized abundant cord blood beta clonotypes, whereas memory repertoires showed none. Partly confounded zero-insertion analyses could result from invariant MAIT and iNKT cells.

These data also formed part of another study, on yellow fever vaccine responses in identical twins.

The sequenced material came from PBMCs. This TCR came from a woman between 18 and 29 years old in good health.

The CDR3 protein is CASSLRALSTDTQYF. CDR3 sequence (DNA): TGTGCCAGCAGCTTAAGGGCGTTAAGCACAGATACGCAGTATTTT. This sequence joins TRBV5-5 and TRBJ2-3; D not resolved. Germline V lookup: CDR1 SGHKS, CDR2 YYEKEE (reference sequence). The CDR3 extends over 15 amino acids. V was shortened by 2 bases and J by 0 bases, with 10 bases between the two germline ends.